Listed here are 4 T cell receptor beta chains from one sample, sequenced in a study of OX40 agonist ivuxolimab in advanced cancers. TCRdb's table, derived via immunoSEQ multiplex PCR, lists solely in-frame clones and lacks some. The repertoire consists of about 87,000 clones, with approximately 82% occurring once and the leading ten covering over 0.7%. The sample consisted of CD4+ or CD8+ T cells sorted from blood, taken in a trial of the OX40 agonist ivuxolimab. The receptor source for this set is an adult with an advanced solid tumor such as melanoma, head and neck, liver or kidney cancer.

The J gene is TRBJ1-1, the V gene TRBV11-1, with TRBD1 matching 7 bases. CDR1 is SGHAT, CDR2 FQDESV, per germline (reference sequence). There are 16 residues in the CDR3. The junction had 5 bases not matched to a gene; V was cut back by 0 bases and J by 1 base. CDR3 loop: CASSLATGTANTEAFF. The CDR3, as DNA: TGTGCCAGCAGCTTAGCGACTGGGACAGCGAACACTGAAGCTTTCTTT.

By frequency in the sample, this clone is medium-sized. The chain joins TRBV7-6 to TRBJ1-4; 9 bases are a match to TRBD1. Germline V gene lookup returns CDR1 SGHVS and CDR2 FNYEAQ. This CDR3 is 17 amino acids long. V lost 0 bases and J lost 2; bases outside the gene matches: 4. CDR3 nucleotide sequence: TGTGCCAGCAGCTTAGCCGGACAGGGGAAGACTAATGAAAAACTGTTTTTT. This gives the protein CASSLAGQGKTNEKLFF.

V gene TRBV2 combines with J gene TRBJ1-3; D ambiguous. The CDR3 is made up of 14 amino acids. Germline V gene lookup returns CDR1 SNHLY and CDR2 FYNNEI. V lost 9 bases and J 2 bases, leaving 14 bases between the germline ends. This CDR3 reads CASTLSGAGNTIYF. The CDR3 bases are TGTGCCAGTACCTTGAGCGGGGCTGGAAACACCATATATTTT.

The rearrangement joins TRBV19 to TRBJ2-7, with 7 bases identical to TRBD2. V shed 5 bases, J shed 2 bases, and the junction held 18 bases outside the gene matches. The CDR3 runs 18 residues. CDR1 and CDR2 (germline): LNHDA, SQIVND (reference sequence). The CDR3 sequence is CASSLSPPRASGTYEQYF. The CDR3 coding sequence is TGTGCCAGTAGTCTTAGTCCCCCCAGGGCTAGCGGAACCTACGAGCAGTACTTC.